This is a list of T cell receptor beta chains from one sample in a study of T cells in Graves' hyperthyroidism and ophthalmopathy. TCRdb ran MiXCR on the multiplex PCR reads and lists one entry per CDR3 protein. Altogether hundreds of thousands of distinct CDR3 sequences are present, 40% to 55% being singletons, with the ten largest covering less than 9.5%. The sequenced material came from peripheral blood or thyroid tissue (not recorded which). These receptors came from an adult man with Graves' disease, either hyperthyroidism or ophthalmopathy (not recorded which). The CDR3 runs from the conserved cysteine through the conserved F or W. A D gene is named only where the DNA matches it firmly. Size is stated for part of the rows, as once, few or many counts, or as a class when the clone is expanded.

>-|TRBJ2-7|many|TRBV5-1|14
TGCGCCAGCAAGATCACGGCTGCTTCCTACGAGCAGTACTTC
CASKITAASYEQYF
>-|TRBJ2-7|once|TRBV11-2|16
TGTGCCAGCAGCTTAGACTACTCAATTGAGGGGGGTGAGCAGTACTTC
CASSLDYSIEGGEQYF
>-|TRBJ2-5|many|TRBV10-3|13
TGTGCCATCAGTGTATCCGGTTTGGAGACCCAGTACTTC
CAISVSGLETQYF
>-|TRBJ2-5|-|TRBV15|14
TGTGCCACCAGCAGAGAGGGGTTGACGGAGACCCAGTACTTC
CATSREGLTETQYF
>-|TRBJ2-7|many|TRBV25-1|14
TGTGCCAGCAGTAACACGGCGAGCTCCTACGAGCAGTACTTC
CASSNTASSYEQYF
>TRBD1|TRBJ2-6|-|TRBV7-9|21
TGTGCCAGCAGCGGGTCCCAGATCCCCGGACAGGGGGCGTCTGGGGCCAACGTCCTGACTTTC
CASSGSQIPGQGASGANVLTF
>-|TRBJ1-1|-|TRBV19|14
TGTGCCAGTAGTATTCAGGCAGGAAACACTGAAGCTTTCTTT
CASSIQAGNTEAFF
>TRBD1|TRBJ2-5|-|TRBV7-8|18
TGTGCCAGCAGTTACTCGGGGTCGATTGCAGGGGGCGCGGGGTCCCAGTACTTC
CASSYSGSIAGGAGSQYF
>TRBD1|TRBJ1-1|few|TRBV7-2|14
TGTGCCAGCAGACACGACAGGGTGAACACTGAAGCTTTCTTT
CASRHDRVNTEAFF
>-|TRBJ2-5|-|TRBV2|14
TGTGCCAGCAGTGACACTAATGAAGGCGGGACCCAGTACTTC
CASSDTNEGGTQYF
>-|TRBJ2-2|-|TRBV2|10
TGTGCCAGCATTGGGGGGGCGCTGTTTTTT
CASIGGALFF
>-|TRBJ1-1|many|TRBV2|13
TGTGCCAGCATAGGTATCATGAACACTGAAGCTTTCTTT
CASIGIMNTEAFF
>-|TRBJ2-7|-|TRBV20-1|14
TGCAGTGCTAGAGAAGGGTGGACGACGGGCTCAAATTACTTC
CSAREGWTTGSNYF
>-|TRBJ1-1|many|TRBV20-1|15
TGCAGTGCTAGAGATTACAGGGTAAGGAACACTGAAGCTTTCTTT
CSARDYRVRNTEAFF
>-|TRBJ1-5|-|TRBV20-1|12
TGCAGTGCTCGGGACCGCAATCAGCTCCAGCATTTT
CSARDRNQLQHF
>-|TRBJ2-2|-|TRBV29-1|16
TGCAGCGTTACGACAGTTTCCTCTGGAAACACCGGGGAGCTGTTTTTT
CSVTTVSSGNTGELFF